This T cell receptor (beta chain) was documented in a study of blood T cell repertoires in COVID-19. About the study: Samples of COVID-19 (acute and convalescent) were obtained from the United States, Italy and Spain.

The table came from immunoSEQ multiplex PCR; TCRdb's copy has only in-frame clones and leaves some out. The sample has fewer than 250,000 clones, around 89% seen once. The trim removed 5 bases at V and 7 bases at J, leaving 5 bases unmatched. Per germline, CDR1 MNHEY and CDR2 SVGAGI. The CDR3 covers 14 residues. This TCR derives from a young woman who had recovered from COVID-19. Sample: PBMCs or T cells enriched from blood (not recorded which). The chain joins TRBV6-5 to TRBJ2-3, with 11 bases identical to TRBD1. The CDR3 nucleotides read TGTGCCAGCAGTCTAGGGGACAGGGGGAATACGCAGTATTTT. Translated: CASSLGDRGNTQYF.